Below are 26 T cell receptor beta chains sequenced from a single sample in a study of beta chain features in type 1 diabetes. Investigators reverse transcribed all isolated RNA, so they sequenced expressed TCRB transcripts. Only in-frame clones appear in the TCRdb table, and some are missing; sequencing was by immunoSEQ multiplex PCR. The sample consists of 200,000 to 300,000 clones, 27% of them appearing once. The specimen sequenced was central memory CD4+ T cells from blood. The receptors come from a man younger than 40 in good health.

This clone was seen more than once but under ten times. The germline gene is not matched at one end of the junction; a read error may be the cause. This chain links TRBV7-6 with TRBJ2-2; D tentatively reads TRBD1 or TRBD2 (6 bases each). The CDR3 loop spans 15 amino acids. Looked up from germline, CDR1 is SGHVS and CDR2 is FNYEAQ. In nucleotides, the CDR3 is TGTGCCAGCAGCGATCCATACAGGGTATCGGGGGAGCTGGTTTTT. It codes for CASSDPYRVSGELVF.

This clone occurred a few times. J is TRBJ1-1 and V is TRBV5-6; 7 bases are a match to TRBD1. CDR3 size: 15 residues. Germline loops: CDR1 SGHDT, CDR2 YYEEEE. Losses at the gene ends were 1 base for V and 4 bases for J; bases not matched to a gene: 7. CDR3 DNA sequence: TGTGCCAGCAGCTTGCGGGACAGAGGAGGCACTGAAGCTTTCTTT. Translated, it gives CASSLRDRGGTEAFF.

The J gene is TRBJ2-7, the V gene TRBV4-1, with 8 bases lining up with TRBD1. J was trimmed by 5 bases and V by 2 bases; bases with no gene match: 8. The CDR3 spans 15 residues. Germline lookup yields CDR1 MGHRA and CDR2 YSYEKL. Here the CDR3 DNA reads TGCGCCAGCAGCCAACCCCGTGACAGGGGCAACGAGCAGTACTTC. Encoded protein: CASSQPRDRGNEQYF.

This rearrangement joins TRBV7-2 to TRBJ2-7, with D possibly TRBD2 on 5 matching bases. The CDR3 has 14 residues. Trimming removed 3 bases from V and 2 bases from J, with 11 bases in between. CDR1 SGHTA and CDR2 FQGNSA come from the germline V gene. Here the CDR3 DNA reads TGTGCCAGCAGCTTCGGACGGGATCCCTACGAGCAGTACTTC. Protein: CASSFGRDPYEQYF. The whole variable domain, remainder taken from reference TRBV7-2 and TRBJ2-7, is GAGVSQSPSNKVTEKGKDVELRCDPISGHTALYWYRQSLGQGLEFLIYFQGNSAPDKSGLPSDRFSAERTGGSVSTLTIQRTQQEDSAVYLCASSFGRDPYEQYFGPGTRLTVT.

This chain links TRBV10-3 with TRBJ2-2; no clear D. The V gene lost 6 bases and the J gene lost 4 bases, with 3 bases spanning the gap. The germline V gene has CDR1 ENHRY and CDR2 SYGVKD. The CDR3 is 11 residues long. CDR3 region: CAIRGTGELFF. The CDR3 nucleotides read TGTGCCATCAGGGGCACCGGGGAGCTGTTTTTT.

This clone was seen a handful of times. The chain carries TRBV6-5 and TRBJ2-1, with D perhaps matching TRBD2 (5 bases). CDR1 and CDR2 (germline): MNHEY, SVGAGI. The V and J ends lost 6 bases and 1 base respectively, with 13 bases between them. CDR3 length: 15 amino acids. CDR3 bases: TGTGCCAGCAGCCCCGGACCGGGATCCTACAATGAGCAGTTCTTC. This sequence encodes CASSPGPGSYNEQFF.

This clone was detected only a few times. The chain's CDR3 is CASSFGRSQETQYF. The CDR3 DNA reads as TGTGCCAGCAGCTTCGGCAGAAGTCAAGAGACCCAGTACTTC. The chain links TRBV7-2 to TRBJ2-5; D not resolved. The CDR3 is made up of 14 amino acids. V was cut by 3 bases and J by 2 bases, with 10 bases left in between. CDR1 is SGHTA, CDR2 FQGNSA, per germline.

The chain uses TRBV5-1 and TRBJ2-2; 8 nucleotides match TRBD1. This CDR3 has 15 amino acids. V was clipped by 4 bases and J by 0 bases; unmatched bases: 2. Looked up from germline, CDR1 is SGHRS and CDR2 is YFSETQ. CDR3 sequence (DNA): TGCGCCAGCAGCCCACAGGGGGCGAACACCGGGGAGCTGTTTTTT. As protein: CASSPQGANTGELFF.

This rearrangement joins TRBV4-1 to TRBJ2-5; D is perhaps TRBD2 (5 bases). Germline V gives CDR1 MGHRA, CDR2 YSYEKL. The V and J ends lost 1 base and 5 bases respectively, with 11 bases between them. There are 14 residues in the CDR3. CDR3 protein: CASSQVGVLETQYF. As DNA, the CDR3 is TGCGCCAGCAGCCAAGTCGGGGTATTGGAGACCCAGTACTTC.

J is TRBJ1-5 and V is TRBV19, with D possibly matching TRBD1 (5 bases). The CDR3 runs 12 residues. Looked up from germline, CDR1 is LNHDA and CDR2 is SQIVND (reference sequence). V was clipped by 6 bases and J by 4 bases, with 7 bases between them. CDR3 region: CASRRQNQPQHF. The CDR3 nucleotides read TGTGCCAGTAGGAGACAGAATCAGCCCCAGCATTTT.

This clone was picked up a small number of times. CDR3 DNA: TGTGCCAGCACCCGGGGGGGCAGGGGCACAGATACGCAGTATTTT. It translates to CASTRGGRGTDTQYF. The rearrangement uses TRBV6-5 and TRBJ2-3, with 8 nucleotides matching TRBD2. The germline V gene encodes CDR1 MNHEY and CDR2 SVGAGI. The CDR3 is 15 residues long. The ends lost 7 bases at V and 1 base at J; junction bases unmatched: 7.

This clone has a handful of counts. V and J are TRBV12-5 and TRBJ2-1; D possibly corresponds to TRBD1 (6 bases). This CDR3 is 16 amino acids long. The V end lost 2 bases, the J end lost 7 bases, and 18 bases lay between the germline ends. From germline, CDR1 is LGHNT and CDR2 FRNRAP. In DNA form, the CDR3 reads TGTGCTAGTGGTTTGATGACAGGACTCCAAATGAATGAGCAGTTCTTC. Protein product: CASGLMTGLQMNEQFF. Supplemented by reference TRBV12-5 and TRBJ2-1, the full variable domain reads DARVTQTPRHKVTEMGQEVTMRCQPILGHNTVFWYRQTMMQGLELLAYFRNRAPLDDSGMPKDRFSAEMPDATLATLKIQPSEPRDSAVYFCASGLMTGLQMNEQFFGPGTRLTVL.

The chain links TRBV29-1 to TRBJ2-1, with D maybe TRBD2 (6 bases). The CDR3 is made up of 14 amino acids. The germline gives CDR1 SQVTM, CDR2 ANQGSEA. The V and J ends lost 7 bases and 8 bases respectively, with 21 bases between them. The CDR3 region has the DNA TGCAGCGGCCGGACCCTCCTATGGGGGGATGAGCAGTTCTTC. It translates to CSGRTLLWGDEQFF.

This chain connects TRBV15 to TRBJ2-7; possibly TRBD1 for D (5 bases). V lost 3 bases to trimming and J lost 6 bases, with 12 bases between them. Germline V gene lookup returns CDR1 LNHNV and CDR2 YYDKDF (reference sequence). The CDR3 loop spans 13 amino acids. The CDR3 nucleotides are TGTGCCACCAGCAGGACAGTACAGAGCGAGCAGTACTTC. It codes for CATSRTVQSEQYF.

The chain links TRBV6-1 to TRBJ2-4; D is possibly TRBD2 (6 bases). V was clipped by 4 bases and J by 5 bases, with 9 bases between them. From germline, CDR1 is MNHNS and CDR2 SASEGT. This CDR3 contains 13 residues. Written as DNA, the CDR3 is TGTGCCAGCAGTGGACTAGTTGAAAACATTCAGTACTTC. Translating it yields CASSGLVENIQYF.

In its sample, this clone was seen a few times. The chain employs TRBV5-1 and TRBJ1-3; no clear D gene. The germline V gene encodes CDR1 SGHRS and CDR2 YFSETQ. The CDR3 is made up of 13 amino acids. Deletions cut 4 bases from V and 5 bases from J, with 10 bases between. CDR3 nucleotide sequence: TGCGCCAGCAGCCTCTCCGAGCGAAACACCATATATTTT. Encoded protein: CASSLSERNTIYF.

The gene calls are TRBV5-1 and TRBJ1-4, with D perhaps TRBD1 (5 bases). The CDR3 is 16 amino acids. V lost 3 bases to trimming and J lost 6 bases, with 18 bases between them. Germline V gene lookup returns CDR1 SGHRS and CDR2 YFSETQ. The CDR3 DNA reads TGCGCCAGCAGCTCGGGGCCCGCAGGCGTGGATGAAAAACTGTTTTTT. Translation: CASSSGPAGVDEKLFF.

With respect to this clone: Other DNA sequences from this sample encode an identical CDR3 as well. The CDR3, as DNA: TGTGCCAGCAGCTCCTCTGCCAGCACAGATACGCAGTATTTT. Translation gives CASSSSASTDTQYF. The chain carries TRBV7-9 and TRBJ2-3; no definite D call. Trimming removed 4 bases at V and 0 bases at J, with 8 bases between. Germline values: CDR1 SEHNR, CDR2 FQNEAQ (reference sequence). The CDR3 has 14 residues.

This clone was seen only a few times. The J gene is TRBJ2-4, the V gene TRBV29-1, with D perhaps assigned TRBD1 or TRBD2 (5 bases each). V lost 7 bases, J lost 6 bases, and 25 bases lay in between. Per the germline V gene, CDR1 is SQVTM and CDR2 is ANQGSEA. This CDR3 is 16 amino acids long. CDR3 sequence: CSASSLPRDVGNIQYF. CDR3 DNA sequence: TGCAGCGCCAGCTCTTTACCCCGGGACGTAGGAAACATTCAGTACTTC.

The J gene is TRBJ2-1, the V gene TRBV30; 9 nucleotides agree with TRBD2. This CDR3 contains 17 residues. Trimming removed 1 base from V and 5 bases from J; junction bases left unmatched: 12. In germline, CDR1 is GTSNPN, CDR2 SVGIG (reference sequence). This chain's CDR3 is CAWSEVSGSSVDNEQFF. The CDR3 nucleotides are TGTGCCTGGAGTGAAGTTAGCGGGAGCTCGGTGGACAATGAGCAGTTCTTC.

As concerns this clone: The DNA is omitted, as the CDR3 cannot be located on it reliably, and the CDR3 follows TCRdb's listing. J is TRBJ2-3 and V is TRBV27; TRBD2, the table's D call, was not compared with the DNA. The CDR3 numbers 17 amino acids, ends counted. Germline CDR1 reads MNHEY; CDR2 reads SMNVEV (reference sequence). CDR3 in amino acids: CASSFGPGRGNTDTQYF.

In its sample, this clone was seen a few times. The CDR3 protein is CSTDKEGETQYF. DNA of the CDR3: TGCAGCACCGACAAGGAGGGAGAGACCCAGTACTTC. The V and J genes are TRBV29-1 and TRBJ2-5, with a possible D match to TRBD2 (6 bases). The CDR3 is 12 residues long. CDR1 is SQVTM, CDR2 ANQGSEA, per germline. Trimming pared 8 bases from V and 4 bases from J, leaving 14 bases between. Using reference TRBV29-1 and TRBJ2-5 for the parts outside the CDR3, the full variable domain is SAVISQKPSRDICQRGTSLTIQCQVDSQVTMMFWYRQQPGQSLTLIATANQGSEATYESGFVIDKFPISRPNLTFSTLTVSNMSPEDSSIYLCSTDKEGETQYFGPGTRLLVL.

Only a few counts were recorded for this clone. CDR3 in amino acids: CASSPTGSYEQYF. DNA of the CDR3: TGTGCCAGCAGCCCTACAGGGTCCTACGAGCAGTACTTC. V usage is TRBV14 and J usage is TRBJ2-7, with a possible D match to TRBD1 (6 bases). Germline CDR1 and CDR2: SGHDN and FVKESK. V lost 4 bases to trimming and J lost 1 base, with 8 bases between them. CDR3 length: 13 amino acids.

The chain carries TRBV30 and TRBJ2-1; a possible D gene is TRBD2 (6 bases). CDR3 length equals 16 residues. The germline V gene has CDR1 GTSNPN and CDR2 SVGIG (reference sequence). With 0 bases removed from V and 6 bases from J, the gap between germline ends came to 18 bases. The CDR3 reads CAWSVGRSSRGNEQFF. CDR3 DNA: TGTGCCTGGAGTGTAGGTCGGTCATCGCGGGGCAATGAGCAGTTCTTC.

The chain joins TRBV18 to TRBJ1-2, with 7 positions matching TRBD1. This CDR3 is built from 13 residues. The germline V gene has CDR1 KGHSH and CDR2 LQKENI. With V trimmed by 1 base and J by 8 bases, 4 bases remained unmatched. The CDR3 DNA reads as TGTGCCAGCTCACCACAGACAGGGAAAGGCTACACCTTC. Protein: CASSPQTGKGYTF.

The V call is TRBV7-8, the J call TRBJ2-2, with D tentatively TRBD1 (6 bases). From germline, CDR1 is SGHVS and CDR2 FQNEAQ. This CDR3 contains 16 residues. Between the trimmed V and J ends, which lost 5 bases and 7 bases, there was a span of 20 bases. The CDR3 spells CASSPPQGPRNGELFF. The DNA for the CDR3 is TGTGCCAGCAGCCCACCACAGGGTCCAAGGAACGGGGAGCTGTTTTTT. The full variable domain, rest sourced from reference TRBV7-8 and TRBJ2-2, is GAGVSQSPRYKVAKRGQDVALRCDPISGHVSLFWYQQALGQGPEFLTYFQNEAQLDKSGLPSDRFFAERPEGSVSTLKIQRTQQEDSAVYLCASSPPQGPRNGELFFGEGSRLTVL.